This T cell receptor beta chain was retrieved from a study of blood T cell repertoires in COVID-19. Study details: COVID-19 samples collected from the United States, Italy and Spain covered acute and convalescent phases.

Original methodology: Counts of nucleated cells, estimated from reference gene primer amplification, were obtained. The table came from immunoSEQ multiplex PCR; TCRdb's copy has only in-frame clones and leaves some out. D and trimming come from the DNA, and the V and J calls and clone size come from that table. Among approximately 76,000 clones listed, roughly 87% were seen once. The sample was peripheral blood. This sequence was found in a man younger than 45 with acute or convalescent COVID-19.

CDR3 loop: CASSAWDTSTDTQYF. The CDR3 coding sequence is TGTGCCAGCAGCGCCTGGGACACTAGCACAGATACGCAGTATTTT. This chain links TRBV9 with TRBJ2-3; maybe TRBD1 (6 bases). Per the germline V gene, CDR1 is SGDLS and CDR2 is YYNGEE. With 3 bases removed from V and 0 bases from J, the gap between germline ends came to 11 bases. The CDR3 totals 15 residues.